Detailed here is one T cell receptor beta chain. The method was immunoSEQ multiplex PCR; TCRdb's version includes in-frame clones alone and lacks a portion of them. Of more than 65,000 clones listed, around 88% were seen once; the top ten hold roughly 0.59%. These data belong to a study of OX40 agonist ivuxolimab in advanced cancers. V trimming: 10 bases; J trimming: 8 bases; junction bases outside the gene matches: 13. Per the germline V gene, CDR1 is ENHRY and CDR2 is SYGVKD. The CDR3 covers 13 residues. The sequence was collected from an adult with an advanced solid tumor such as melanoma, head and neck, liver or kidney cancer. The input for sequencing was CD4+ or CD8+ T cells sorted from blood, taken in a trial of the OX40 agonist ivuxolimab. The chain recombines TRBV10-3 with TRBJ1-2, with TRBD1 matching over 7 bases. DNA for the CDR3: TGTGCCACCCACAGGGGTTCCACTGGAGGCTACACCTTC. Protein sequence: CATHRGSTGGYTF.